The next 5 T cell receptor beta chains were all read from a single sample in a study of T cell changes during pregnancy in multiple sclerosis. Measured with immunoSEQ multiplex PCR; TCRdb has only the in-frame clones, and not every one. This sample has approximately 44,000 clones; around 93% occur once, and the top ten carry 0.65% to 0.9%. Sequences were derived from CD4+ T cells from peripheral blood mononuclear cells, sampled before pregnancy. All receptors derive from a female donor with multiple sclerosis, enrolled in a pregnancy study.

V is TRBV6-5 and J is TRBJ1-1, with 10 bases identical to TRBD1. This CDR3 is built from 15 residues. CDR1 and CDR2 from the germline V gene are MNHEY and SVGAGI. V was clipped by 6 bases and J by 5 bases; unmatched bases: 9. CDR3 protein: CASRTSGTGETEAFF. The DNA of the CDR3 is TGTGCCAGCAGAACTTCCGGGACAGGGGAAACTGAAGCTTTCTTT.

The chain carries TRBV4-3 and TRBJ1-4; 7 bases are a match to TRBD1. The CDR3 runs 15 residues. V trimming: 4 bases; J trimming: 8 bases; junction bases outside the gene matches: 10. Looked up from germline, CDR1 is LGHNA and CDR2 is YSLEER. In nucleotides, the CDR3 is TGCGCCAGCAGCCCCCGACAGGGCCCGGGGGAAAAACTGTTTTTT. Translation gives CASSPRQGPGEKLFF.

This chain links TRBV28 with TRBJ1-1, with a weak D call TRBD1 (5 bases). This CDR3 has 14 amino acids. V was trimmed by 6 bases and J by 0 bases, leaving 11 bases between them. Germline V gene lookup returns CDR1 MDHEN and CDR2 SYDVKM. CDR3 sequence reads: CASRPGGMNTEAFF. The CDR3 coding sequence is TGTGCCAGCAGACCGGGGGGGATGAACACTGAAGCTTTCTTT.

This clone was seen a few times. The rearrangement links TRBV6-5 to TRBJ2-7; 8 bases line up with TRBD1. The CDR3 is 13 residues long. Germline CDR1 MNHEY, CDR2 SVGAGI. Trimming cost V 6 bases and J 6 bases; bases outside gene matches: 7. The CDR3 region is CASRTGGSREQYF. CDR3 sequence (DNA): TGTGCCAGCAGAACAGGGGGATCGCGCGAGCAGTACTTC.

V is TRBV27 and J is TRBJ2-3; D is possibly TRBD2 (5 bases). Germline V gene sequence: CDR1 MNHEY, CDR2 SMNVEV (reference sequence). The V end lost 5 bases, the J end lost 3 bases, and 9 bases lay between the germline ends. The CDR3 contains 13 residues. Here the CDR3 reads CASSPRGTDTQYF. The CDR3 coding sequence is TGTGCCAGCAGTCCCCGGGGTACAGATACGCAGTATTTT.